What follows describes a single T cell receptor (beta chain). Its specificity is unknown. Extraction also yielded germline DNA, while blood RNA was obtained from unsorted whole blood. The investigators made TCR beta cDNA from roughly 460 ng total RNA, using a constant-region primer. Library construction for TCR beta comprised three nested multiplex PCR rounds performed with slightly modified ARM-PCR. PCR rounds one and two used TRBV1-TRBV30 forward primers with a C-beta reverse primer for roughly 9 cycles each. TCRdb fed the multiplex PCR reads into MiXCR, producing one record per CDR3 protein. Seen here are around 170,000 distinct CDR3 sequences, roughly three fifths observed once, and the top ten hold approximately 68%. This sample is part of a study of tumor-infiltrating lymphocytes in primary liver carcinoma. J was trimmed by 0 bases and V by 3 bases; bases with no gene match: 7. Germline CDR1 is SGHVS and CDR2 is FQNEAQ. CDR3 size: 16 residues.

General study results and limits: There was no comparison of CD4+ and CD8+ repertoires, as samples were bulk unsorted.

The source is a man in his forties with primary liver carcinoma and hepatitis B virus infection. What was sequenced was peripheral blood. The J gene is TRBJ2-7, the V gene TRBV7-8; TRBD1 matches 8 bases. The CDR3 DNA sequence: TGTGCCAGCAGCTTGTTCCCAGGGGGCAACTCCTACGAGCAGTACTTC. Protein: CASSLFPGGNSYEQYF.